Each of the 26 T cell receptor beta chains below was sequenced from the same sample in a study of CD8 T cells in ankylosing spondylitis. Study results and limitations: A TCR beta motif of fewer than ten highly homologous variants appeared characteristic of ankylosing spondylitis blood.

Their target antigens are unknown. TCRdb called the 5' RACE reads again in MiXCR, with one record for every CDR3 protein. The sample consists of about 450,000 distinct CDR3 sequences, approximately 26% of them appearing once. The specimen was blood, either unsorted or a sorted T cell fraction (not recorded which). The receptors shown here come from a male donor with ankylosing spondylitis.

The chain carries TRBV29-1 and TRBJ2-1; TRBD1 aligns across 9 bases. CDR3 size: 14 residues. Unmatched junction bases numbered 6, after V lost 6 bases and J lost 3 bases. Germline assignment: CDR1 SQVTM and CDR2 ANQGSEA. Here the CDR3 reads CSVASDRGYNEQFF. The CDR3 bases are TGCAGCGTGGCCTCGGACAGGGGCTACAATGAGCAGTTCTTC.

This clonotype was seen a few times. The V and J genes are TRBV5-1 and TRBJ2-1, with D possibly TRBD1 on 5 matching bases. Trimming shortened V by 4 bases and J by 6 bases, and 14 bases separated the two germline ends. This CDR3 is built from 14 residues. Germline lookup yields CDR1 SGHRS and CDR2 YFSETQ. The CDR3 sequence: CASSPDIVPNEQFF. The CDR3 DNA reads TGCGCCAGCAGCCCGGACATAGTCCCCAATGAGCAGTTCTTC.

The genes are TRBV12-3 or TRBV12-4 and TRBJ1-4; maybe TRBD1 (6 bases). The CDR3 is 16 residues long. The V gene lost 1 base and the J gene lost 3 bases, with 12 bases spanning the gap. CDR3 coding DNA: TGTGCCAGCAGTTTAGTCCGGGGGCAGGCTAATGAAAAACTGTTTTTT. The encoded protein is CASSLVRGQANEKLFF.

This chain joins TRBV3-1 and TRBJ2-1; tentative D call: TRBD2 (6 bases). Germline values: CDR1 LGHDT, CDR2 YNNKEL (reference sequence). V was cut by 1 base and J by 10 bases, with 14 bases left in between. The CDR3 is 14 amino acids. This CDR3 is CASSQGVSEGEQFF. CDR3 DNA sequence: TGTGCCAGCAGCCAAGGAGTTTCGGAGGGGGAGCAGTTCTTC.

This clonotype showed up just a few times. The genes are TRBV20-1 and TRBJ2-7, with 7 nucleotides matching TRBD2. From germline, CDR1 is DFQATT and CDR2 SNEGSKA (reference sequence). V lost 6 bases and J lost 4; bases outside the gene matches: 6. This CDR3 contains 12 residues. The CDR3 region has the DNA TGCAGTGCGGAGGGAGCGGGATACGAGCAGTACGTC. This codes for CSAEGAGYEQYV.

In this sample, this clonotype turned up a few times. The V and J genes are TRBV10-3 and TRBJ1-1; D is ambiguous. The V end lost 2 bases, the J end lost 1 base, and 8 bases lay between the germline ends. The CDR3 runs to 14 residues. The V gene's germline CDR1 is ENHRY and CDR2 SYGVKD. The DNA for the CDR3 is TGTGCCATCAGTGAGGCTGTACAGAACACTGAAGCTTTCTTT. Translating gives CAISEAVQNTEAFF.

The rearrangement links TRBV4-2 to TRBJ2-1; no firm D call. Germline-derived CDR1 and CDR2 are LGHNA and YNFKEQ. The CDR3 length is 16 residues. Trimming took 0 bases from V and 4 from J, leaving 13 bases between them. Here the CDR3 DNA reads TGTGCCAGCAGCCAAGATTGGGAAGTAGGGTACAATGAGCAGTTCTTC. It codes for CASSQDWEVGYNEQFF.

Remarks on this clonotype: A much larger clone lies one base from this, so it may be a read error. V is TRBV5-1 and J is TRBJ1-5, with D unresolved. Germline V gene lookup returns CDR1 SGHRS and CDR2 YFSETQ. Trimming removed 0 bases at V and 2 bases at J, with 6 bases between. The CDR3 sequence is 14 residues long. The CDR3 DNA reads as TGCGCCAGCAGCTTGGACGGGCGCAATCAGCCCCAGCATTTT. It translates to CASSLDGRNQPQHF. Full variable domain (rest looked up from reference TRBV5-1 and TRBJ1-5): KAGVTQTPRYLIKTRGQQVTLSCSPISGHRSVSWYQQTPGQGLQFLFEYFSETQRNKGNFPGRFSGRQFSNSRSEMNVSTLELGDSALYLCASSLDGRNQPQHFGDGTRLSIL.

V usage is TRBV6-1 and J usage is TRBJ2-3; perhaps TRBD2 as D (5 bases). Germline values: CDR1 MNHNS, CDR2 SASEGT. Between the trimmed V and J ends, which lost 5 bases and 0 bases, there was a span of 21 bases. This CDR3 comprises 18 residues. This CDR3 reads CASSPITIVTGSTDTQYF. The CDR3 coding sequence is TGTGCCAGCAGTCCAATTACGATCGTGACGGGGAGCACAGATACGCAGTATTTT.

CDR3 protein: CASSLSPGGEETQYF. The DNA of the CDR3 is TGCGCCAGCAGCTTATCGCCAGGGGGCGAGGAGACCCAGTACTTC. The chain uses TRBV5-1 and TRBJ2-5; 8 bases map to TRBD1. The CDR3 is made up of 15 amino acids. Germline CDR1 and CDR2: SGHRS and YFSETQ. Trimming at V came to 2 bases and at J to 5 bases, leaving 8 bases not matched to a gene.

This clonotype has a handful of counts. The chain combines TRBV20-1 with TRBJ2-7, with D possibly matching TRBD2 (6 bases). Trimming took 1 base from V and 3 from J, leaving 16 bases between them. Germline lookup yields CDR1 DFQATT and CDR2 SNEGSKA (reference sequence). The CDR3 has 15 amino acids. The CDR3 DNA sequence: TGCAGTGCTAGAGCCGGCCAGGGAGGAGACTACGAGCAGTACTTC. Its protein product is CSARAGQGGDYEQYF.

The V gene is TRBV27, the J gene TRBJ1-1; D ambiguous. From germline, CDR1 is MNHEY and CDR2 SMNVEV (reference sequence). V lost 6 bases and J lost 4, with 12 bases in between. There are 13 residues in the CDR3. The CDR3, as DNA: TGTGCCAGCAGCGATCCTTGGGGCACTGAAGCTTTCTTT. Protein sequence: CASSDPWGTEAFF.

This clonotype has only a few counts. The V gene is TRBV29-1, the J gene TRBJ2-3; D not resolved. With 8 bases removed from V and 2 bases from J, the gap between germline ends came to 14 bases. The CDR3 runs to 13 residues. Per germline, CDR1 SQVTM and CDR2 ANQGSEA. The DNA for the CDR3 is TGCAGCACACAACCCGGTTTCACAGATACGCAGTATTTT. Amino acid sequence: CSTQPGFTDTQYF.

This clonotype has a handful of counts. In DNA, the CDR3 is TGTGCCAGCAGCCCCTCAAACCGGGGTGGGGAGACCCAGTACTTC. Its translation: CASSPSNRGGETQYF. J is TRBJ2-5 and V is TRBV4-2; TRBD2 might be the D (5 bases). CDR1 and CDR2 (germline): LGHNA, YNFKEQ. This CDR3 region has 15 residues. With 4 bases removed from V and 5 bases from J, the gap between germline ends came to 17 bases.

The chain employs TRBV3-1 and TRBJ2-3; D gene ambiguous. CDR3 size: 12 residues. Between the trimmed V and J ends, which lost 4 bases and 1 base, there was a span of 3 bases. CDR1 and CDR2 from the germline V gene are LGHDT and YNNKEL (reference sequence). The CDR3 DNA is TGTGCCAGCAGCCGACGCACAGATACGCAGTATTTT. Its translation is CASSRRTDTQYF.

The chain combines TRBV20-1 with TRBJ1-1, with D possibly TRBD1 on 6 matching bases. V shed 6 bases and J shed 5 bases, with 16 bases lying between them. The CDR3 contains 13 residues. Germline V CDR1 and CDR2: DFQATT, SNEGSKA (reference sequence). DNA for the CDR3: TGCAGTGCGCGAGTTATCCAGGGGACTGAAGCTTTCTTT. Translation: CSARVIQGTEAFF.

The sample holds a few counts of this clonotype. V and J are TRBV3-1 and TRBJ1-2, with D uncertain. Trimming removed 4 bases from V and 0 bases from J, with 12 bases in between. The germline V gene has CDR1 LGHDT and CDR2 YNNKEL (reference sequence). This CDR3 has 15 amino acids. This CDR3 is CASSPTWTANYGYTF. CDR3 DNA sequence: TGTGCCAGCAGCCCGACCTGGACGGCTAACTATGGCTACACCTTC.

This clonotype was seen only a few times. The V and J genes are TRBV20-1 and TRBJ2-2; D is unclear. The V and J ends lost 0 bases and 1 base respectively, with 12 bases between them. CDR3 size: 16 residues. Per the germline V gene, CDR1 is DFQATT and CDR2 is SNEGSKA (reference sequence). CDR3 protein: CSARDAVIRNTGELFF. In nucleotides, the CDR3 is TGCAGTGCTAGAGATGCCGTAATTCGGAACACCGGGGAGCTGTTTTTT.

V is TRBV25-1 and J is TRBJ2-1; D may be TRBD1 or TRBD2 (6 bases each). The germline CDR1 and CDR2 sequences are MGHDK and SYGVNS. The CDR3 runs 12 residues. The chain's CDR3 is CARGGGNNEQFF. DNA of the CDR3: TGTGCTCGAGGAGGGGGAAACAATGAGCAGTTCTTC. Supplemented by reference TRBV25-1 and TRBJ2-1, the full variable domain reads EADIYQTPRYLVIGTGKKITLECSQTMGHDKMYWYQQDPGMELHLIHYSYGVNSTEKGDLSSESTVSRIRTEHFPLTLESARPSHTSQYLCARGGGNNEQFFGPGTRLTVL.

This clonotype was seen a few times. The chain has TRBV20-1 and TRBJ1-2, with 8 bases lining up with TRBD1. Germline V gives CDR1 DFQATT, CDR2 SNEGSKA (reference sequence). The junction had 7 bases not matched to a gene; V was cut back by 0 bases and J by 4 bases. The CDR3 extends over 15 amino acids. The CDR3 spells CSARDANRGGYGYTF. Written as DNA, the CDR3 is TGCAGTGCTAGAGATGCTAACAGGGGGGGCTATGGCTACACCTTC.

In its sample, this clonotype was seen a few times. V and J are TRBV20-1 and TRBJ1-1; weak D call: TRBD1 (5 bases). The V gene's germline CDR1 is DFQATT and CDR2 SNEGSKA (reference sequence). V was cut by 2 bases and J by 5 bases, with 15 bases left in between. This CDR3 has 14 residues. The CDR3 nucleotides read TGCAGTGCTAGATACTCCCTACGGGGGACTGAAGCTTTCTTT. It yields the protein CSARYSLRGTEAFF.

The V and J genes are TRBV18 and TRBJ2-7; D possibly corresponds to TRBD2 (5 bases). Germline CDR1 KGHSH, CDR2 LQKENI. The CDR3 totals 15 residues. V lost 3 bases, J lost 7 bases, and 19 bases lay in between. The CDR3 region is CASSPTADWQGEQYF. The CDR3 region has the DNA TGTGCCAGCTCACCCACCGCGGACTGGCAAGGGGAGCAGTACTTC. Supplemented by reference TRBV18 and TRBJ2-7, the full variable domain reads NAGVMQNPRHLVRRRGQEARLRCSPMKGHSHVYWYRQLPEEGLKFMVYLQKENIIDESGMPKERFSAEFPKEGPSILRIQQVVRGDSAAYFCASSPTADWQGEQYFGPGTRLTVT.

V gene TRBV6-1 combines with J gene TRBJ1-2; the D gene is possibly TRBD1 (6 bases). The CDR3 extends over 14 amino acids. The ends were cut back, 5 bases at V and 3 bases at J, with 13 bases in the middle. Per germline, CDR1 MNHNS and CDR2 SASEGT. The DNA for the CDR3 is TGTGCCAGCAGTCCGACAGGTTCTCACTATGGCTACACCTTC. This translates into CASSPTGSHYGYTF.

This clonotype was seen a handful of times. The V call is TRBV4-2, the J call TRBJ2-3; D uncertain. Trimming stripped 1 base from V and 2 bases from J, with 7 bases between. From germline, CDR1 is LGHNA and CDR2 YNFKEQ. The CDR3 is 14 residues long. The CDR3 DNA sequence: TGTGCCAGCAGCCAAGTTGGGATCACAGATACGCAGTATTTT. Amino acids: CASSQVGITDTQYF.

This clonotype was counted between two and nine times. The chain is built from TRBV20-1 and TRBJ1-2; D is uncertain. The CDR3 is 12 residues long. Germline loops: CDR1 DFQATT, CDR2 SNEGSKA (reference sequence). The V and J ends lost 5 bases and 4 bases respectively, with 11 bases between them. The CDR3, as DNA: TGCAGTGCTGCAGACTCCTCCTATGGCTACACCTTC. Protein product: CSAADSSYGYTF.

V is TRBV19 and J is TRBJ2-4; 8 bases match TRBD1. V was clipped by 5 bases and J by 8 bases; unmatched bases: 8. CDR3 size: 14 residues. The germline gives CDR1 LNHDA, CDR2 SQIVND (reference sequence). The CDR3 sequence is CASSSGQGWDIQYF. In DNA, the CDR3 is TGTGCCAGTAGTTCCGGACAGGGTTGGGACATTCAGTACTTC.